The clone carrying this T cell receptor beta chain has ten or more counts. The antigen remains undetermined. The data are from a study of prognosis after radiotherapy for stage I lung cancer. The germline CDR1 and CDR2 sequences are MNHNS and SASEGT. The CDR3 covers 14 residues. Trimming removed 6 bases at V and 1 base at J, with 12 bases between. General study findings and limits: Patients with and without metastases reportedly differed in TRBV and TRBJ gene usage frequencies.

Genomic DNA served as the source from which two-round multiplex PCR generated TCR beta CDR3 amplicons. Each TRBV and TRBJ gene had its own primer in the first PCR round. TCRdb independently ran MiXCR on the multiplex PCR reads; one entry per CDR3 protein. The sample has about 31,000 distinct CDR3 sequences, over 40% seen once; the top ten hold less than 20%. Specimen: PBMCs, collected before or after stereotactic body radiation therapy (not recorded which). The origin of this receptor is a donor over 45 with non-small cell lung cancer. This rearrangement joins TRBV6-1 to TRBJ1-1, with a tentative D call TRBD1 (5 bases). CDR3 DNA sequence: TGTGCCAGCAGGCAAGGGGTAACGAACACTGAAGCTTTCTTT. This translates into CASRQGVTNTEAFF.